The clone carrying this T cell receptor beta chain was recorded once. The data belong to a study of T cell changes during pregnancy in multiple sclerosis. With 5 bases clipped from V and 3 bases from J, the junction kept 0 bases outside the gene matches. The CDR3 length is 14 residues. The germline V gene has CDR1 SNHLY and CDR2 FYNNEI. TCRdb's table, derived via immunoSEQ multiplex PCR, lists solely in-frame clones and lacks some. The sample includes 90,000 or so clones, 80% to 95% seen only once; the top ten take roughly 0.91%. This chain joins TRBV2 and TRBJ2-6, with 8 bases lining up with TRBD1. This material consisted of peripheral blood, taken before pregnancy. The source of this sequence is a female donor with multiple sclerosis, enrolled in a pregnancy study. For the CDR3, the DNA is TGTGCCAGCAGTACAGGGGGTGGGGCCAACGTCCTGACTTTC. Residues: CASSTGGGANVLTF.